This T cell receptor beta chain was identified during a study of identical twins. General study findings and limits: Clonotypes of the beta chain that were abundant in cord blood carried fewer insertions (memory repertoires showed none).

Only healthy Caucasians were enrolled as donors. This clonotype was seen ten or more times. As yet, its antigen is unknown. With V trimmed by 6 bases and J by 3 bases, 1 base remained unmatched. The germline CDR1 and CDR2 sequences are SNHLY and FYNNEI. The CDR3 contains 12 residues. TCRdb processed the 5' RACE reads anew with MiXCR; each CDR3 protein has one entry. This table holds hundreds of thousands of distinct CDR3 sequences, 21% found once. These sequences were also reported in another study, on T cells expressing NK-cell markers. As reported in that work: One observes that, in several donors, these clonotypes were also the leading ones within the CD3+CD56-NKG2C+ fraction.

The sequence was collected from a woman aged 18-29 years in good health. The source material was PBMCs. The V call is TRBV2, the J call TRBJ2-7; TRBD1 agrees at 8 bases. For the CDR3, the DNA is TGTGCCAGCAGCGGACAGGGCTACGAGCAGTACTTC. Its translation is CASSGQGYEQYF.